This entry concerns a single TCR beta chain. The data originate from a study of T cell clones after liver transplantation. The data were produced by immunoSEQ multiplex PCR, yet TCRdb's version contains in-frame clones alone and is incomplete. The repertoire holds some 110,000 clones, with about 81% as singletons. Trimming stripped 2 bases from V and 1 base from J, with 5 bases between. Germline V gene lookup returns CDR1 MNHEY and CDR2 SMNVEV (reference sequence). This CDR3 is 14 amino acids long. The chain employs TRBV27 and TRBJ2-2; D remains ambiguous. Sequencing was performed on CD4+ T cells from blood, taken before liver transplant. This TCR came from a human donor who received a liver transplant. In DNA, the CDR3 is TGTGCCAGCAGTTTACGCTGGAACACCGGGGAGCTGTTTTTT. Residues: CASSLRWNTGELFF.